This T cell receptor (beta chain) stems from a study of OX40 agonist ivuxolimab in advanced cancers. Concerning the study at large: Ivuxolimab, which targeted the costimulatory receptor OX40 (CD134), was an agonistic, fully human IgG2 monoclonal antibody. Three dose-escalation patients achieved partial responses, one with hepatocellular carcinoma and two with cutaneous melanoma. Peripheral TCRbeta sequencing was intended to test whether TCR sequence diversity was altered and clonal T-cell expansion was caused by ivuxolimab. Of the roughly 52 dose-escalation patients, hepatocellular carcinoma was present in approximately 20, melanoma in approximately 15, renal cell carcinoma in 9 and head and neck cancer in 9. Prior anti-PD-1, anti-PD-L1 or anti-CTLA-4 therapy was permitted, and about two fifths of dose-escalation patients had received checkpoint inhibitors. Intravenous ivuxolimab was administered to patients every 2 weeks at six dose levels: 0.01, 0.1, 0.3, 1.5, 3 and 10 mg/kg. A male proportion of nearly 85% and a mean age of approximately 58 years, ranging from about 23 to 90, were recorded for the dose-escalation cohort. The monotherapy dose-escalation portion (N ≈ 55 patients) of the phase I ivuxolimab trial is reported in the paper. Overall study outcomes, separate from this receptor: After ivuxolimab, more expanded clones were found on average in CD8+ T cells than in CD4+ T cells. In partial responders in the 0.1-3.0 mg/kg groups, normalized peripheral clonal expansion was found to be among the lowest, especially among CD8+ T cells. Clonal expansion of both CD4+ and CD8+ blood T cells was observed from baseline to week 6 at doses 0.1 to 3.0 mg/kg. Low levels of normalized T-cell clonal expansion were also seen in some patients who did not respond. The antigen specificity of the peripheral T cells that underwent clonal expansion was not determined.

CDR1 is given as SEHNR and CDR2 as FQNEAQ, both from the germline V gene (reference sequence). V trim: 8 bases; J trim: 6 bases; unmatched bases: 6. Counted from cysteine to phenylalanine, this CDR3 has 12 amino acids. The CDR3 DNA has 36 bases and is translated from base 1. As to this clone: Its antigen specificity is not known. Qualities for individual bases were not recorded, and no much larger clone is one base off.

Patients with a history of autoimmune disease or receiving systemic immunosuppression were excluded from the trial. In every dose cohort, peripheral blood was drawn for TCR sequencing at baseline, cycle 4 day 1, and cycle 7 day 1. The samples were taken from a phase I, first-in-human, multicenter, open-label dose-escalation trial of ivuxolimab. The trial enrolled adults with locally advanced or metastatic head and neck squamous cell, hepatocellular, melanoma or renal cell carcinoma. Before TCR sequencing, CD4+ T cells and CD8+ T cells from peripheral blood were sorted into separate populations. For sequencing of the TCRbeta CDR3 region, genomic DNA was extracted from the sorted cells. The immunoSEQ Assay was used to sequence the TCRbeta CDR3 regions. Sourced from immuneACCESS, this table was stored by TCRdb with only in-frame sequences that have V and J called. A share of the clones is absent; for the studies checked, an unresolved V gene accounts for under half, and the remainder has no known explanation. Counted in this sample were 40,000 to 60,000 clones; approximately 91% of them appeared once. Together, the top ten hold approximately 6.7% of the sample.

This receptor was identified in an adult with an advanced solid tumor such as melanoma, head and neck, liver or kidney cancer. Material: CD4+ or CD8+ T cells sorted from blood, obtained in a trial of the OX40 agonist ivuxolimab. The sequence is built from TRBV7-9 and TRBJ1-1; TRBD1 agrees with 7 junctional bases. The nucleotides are TGTGCCAGCGGGACAGCGATCGCTGAAGCTTTCTTT. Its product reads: CASGTAIAEAFF.